The entry that follows covers one T cell receptor beta chain sequence. This entry comes from a study of T cells in tuberculosis. Specified time point: new active TB diagnosis, blood taken before or within 7 days of starting treatment. Germline trimming cut 2 bases from V and 3 bases from J; bases unmatched to any gene: 7. Germline lookup yields CDR1 MNHEY and CDR2 SMNVEV (reference sequence). This CDR3 comprises 16 residues. Profiled with immunoSEQ multiplex PCR; TCRdb holds only in-frame clones, not every one. The sample shows 30,000 to 40,000 clones, approximately 93% of them seen only once. The rearrangement joins TRBV27 to TRBJ2-7; 10 positions match TRBD1. The clonotype was recovered from an adult with tuberculosis. The sample consisted of PBMCs, taken at tuberculosis diagnosis. The CDR3 sequence is CASSLSRTGGNYEQYF. CDR3 in DNA: TGTGCCAGCAGTTTAAGCCGGACAGGGGGTAACTACGAGCAGTACTTC.